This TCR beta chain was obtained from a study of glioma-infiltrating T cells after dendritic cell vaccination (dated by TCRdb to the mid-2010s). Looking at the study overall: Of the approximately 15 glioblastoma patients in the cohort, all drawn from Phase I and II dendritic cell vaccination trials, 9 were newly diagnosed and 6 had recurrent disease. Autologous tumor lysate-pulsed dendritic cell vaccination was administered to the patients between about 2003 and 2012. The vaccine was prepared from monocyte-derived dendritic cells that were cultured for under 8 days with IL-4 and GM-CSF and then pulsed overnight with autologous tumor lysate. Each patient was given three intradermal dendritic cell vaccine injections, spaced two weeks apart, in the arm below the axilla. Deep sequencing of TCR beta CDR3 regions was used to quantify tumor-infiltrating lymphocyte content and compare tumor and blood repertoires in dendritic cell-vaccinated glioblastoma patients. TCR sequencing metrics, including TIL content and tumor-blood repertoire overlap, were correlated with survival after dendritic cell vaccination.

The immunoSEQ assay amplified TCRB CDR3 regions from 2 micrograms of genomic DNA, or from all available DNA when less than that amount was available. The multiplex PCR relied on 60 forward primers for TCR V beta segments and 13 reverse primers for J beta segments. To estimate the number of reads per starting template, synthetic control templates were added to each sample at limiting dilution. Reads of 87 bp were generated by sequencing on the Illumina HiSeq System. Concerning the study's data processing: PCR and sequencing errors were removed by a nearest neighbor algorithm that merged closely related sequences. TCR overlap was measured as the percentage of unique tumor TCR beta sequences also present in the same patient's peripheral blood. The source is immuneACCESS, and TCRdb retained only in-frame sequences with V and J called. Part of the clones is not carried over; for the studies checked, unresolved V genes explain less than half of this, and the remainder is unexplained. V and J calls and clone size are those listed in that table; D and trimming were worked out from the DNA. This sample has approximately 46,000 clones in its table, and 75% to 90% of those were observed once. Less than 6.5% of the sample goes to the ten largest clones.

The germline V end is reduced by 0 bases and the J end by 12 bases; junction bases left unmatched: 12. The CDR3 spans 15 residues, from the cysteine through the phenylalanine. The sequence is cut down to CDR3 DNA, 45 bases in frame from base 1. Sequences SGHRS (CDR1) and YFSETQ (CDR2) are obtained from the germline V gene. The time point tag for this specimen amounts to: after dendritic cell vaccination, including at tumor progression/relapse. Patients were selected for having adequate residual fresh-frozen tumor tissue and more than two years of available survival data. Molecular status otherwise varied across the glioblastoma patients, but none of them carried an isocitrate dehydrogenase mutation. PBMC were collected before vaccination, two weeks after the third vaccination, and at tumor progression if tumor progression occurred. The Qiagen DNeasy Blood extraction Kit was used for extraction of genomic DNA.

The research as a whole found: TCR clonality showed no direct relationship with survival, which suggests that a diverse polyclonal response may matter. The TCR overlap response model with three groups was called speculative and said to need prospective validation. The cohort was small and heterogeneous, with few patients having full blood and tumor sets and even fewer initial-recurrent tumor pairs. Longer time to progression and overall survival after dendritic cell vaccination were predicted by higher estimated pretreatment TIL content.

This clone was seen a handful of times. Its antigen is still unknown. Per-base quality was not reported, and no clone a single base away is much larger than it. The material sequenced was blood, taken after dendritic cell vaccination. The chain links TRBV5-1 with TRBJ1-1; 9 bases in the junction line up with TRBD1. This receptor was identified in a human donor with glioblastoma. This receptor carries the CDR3 CASSLEGQGRGGTFF. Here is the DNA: TGCGCCAGCAGCTTGGAGGGACAGGGTCGTGGGGGGACTTTCTTT.